One sample yielded the 11 T cell receptor beta chains listed below, sequenced in a study of T cell changes during pregnancy in multiple sclerosis. The protocol was immunoSEQ multiplex PCR, while the TCRdb copy is restricted to in-frame clones and leaves out a portion. The sample shows 100,000 or so clones, about nine tenths of them seen only once. The sample in question was peripheral blood, obtained in the second trimester of pregnancy. The receptors shown here come from a female donor with multiple sclerosis, enrolled in a pregnancy study.

V and J are TRBV11-2 and TRBJ2-1; TRBD2 agrees at 8 bases. With V trimmed by 0 bases and J by 1 base, 2 bases remained unmatched. CDR3 length: 16 residues. Germline V lookup: CDR1 SGHAT, CDR2 FQNNGV. CDR3 nucleotides: TGTGCCAGCAGCTTAGATCCTAGCGGGTCCTACAATGAGCAGTTCTTC. Translation: CASSLDPSGSYNEQFF.

V gene TRBV7-6 combines with J gene TRBJ2-1, with 7 bases that match TRBD1. Germline-derived CDR1 and CDR2 are SGHVS and FNYEAQ. This CDR3 comprises 18 residues. Unmatched junction bases numbered 17, after V lost 5 bases and J lost 4 bases. This CDR3 is CASSGTHAARDRYNEQFF. For the CDR3, the DNA is TGTGCCAGCAGCGGGACGCATGCCGCTCGGGACAGATACAATGAGCAGTTCTTC.

The genes are TRBV9 and TRBJ2-3, with TRBD2 identical over 12 bases. J lost 3 bases, V lost 2 bases, and 13 bases had no gene match. Germline V gives CDR1 SGDLS, CDR2 YYNGEE. CDR3 size: 19 residues. Here the CDR3 reads CASSVGRTSGTPLTDTQYF. In nucleotides, the CDR3 is TGTGCCAGCAGCGTCGGGAGGACTAGCGGGACACCACTGACAGATACGCAGTATTTT.

The chain recombines TRBV29-1 with TRBJ2-3; no clear D. CDR3 size: 13 residues. Between the trimmed V and J ends, which lost 2 bases and 2 bases, there was a span of 8 bases. Looked up from germline, CDR1 is SQVTM and CDR2 is ANQGSEA. For the CDR3, the DNA is TGCAGCGTTGAAACGAGATTCACAGATACGCAGTATTTT. Translating gives CSVETRFTDTQYF.

This chain links TRBV5-1 with TRBJ2-3, with a tentative D call TRBD2 (5 bases). The CDR3 totals 12 residues. CDR1 and CDR2 from the germline V gene are SGHRS and YFSETQ. Trimming removed 5 bases at V and 6 bases at J, with 10 bases between. Here the CDR3 reads CASRYPGDTQYF. In DNA form, the CDR3 reads TGCGCCAGCAGATACCCGGGGGATACGCAGTATTTT.

The chain uses TRBV6-6 and TRBJ2-1; weak D call: TRBD1 (5 bases). The germline V and J ends were trimmed by 6 bases and 1 base, with 7 bases remaining between them. Germline loops: CDR1 MNHNY, CDR2 SVGAGI (reference sequence). The CDR3 spans 13 residues. CDR3 region: CASRNRSYNEQFF. CDR3 coding DNA: TGTGCCAGCAGGAACAGGTCCTACAATGAGCAGTTCTTC.

The rearrangement joins TRBV9 to TRBJ2-1; 9 bases are shared with TRBD2. The CDR3 has 15 residues. The trim removed 4 bases at V and 3 bases at J, leaving 5 bases unmatched. The germline CDR1 and CDR2 sequences are SGDLS and YYNGEE. CDR3 coding DNA: TGTGCCAGCAGCCCCCGACTAGCGGACTACAATGAGCAGTTCTTC. It is translated as CASSPRLADYNEQFF.

The V gene is TRBV27, the J gene TRBJ2-7; D is uncertain. Germline CDR1 reads MNHEY; CDR2 reads SMNVEV (reference sequence). CDR3 length: 15 residues. Trimming removed 0 bases at V and 3 bases at J, with 12 bases between. CDR3 loop: CASSLSVRLVYEQYF. CDR3 DNA sequence: TGTGCCAGCAGTTTATCGGTTCGTCTAGTCTACGAGCAGTACTTC.

The chain links TRBV12-5 to TRBJ2-1; 7 bases are a match to TRBD1. Germline loops: CDR1 LGHNT, CDR2 FRNRAP. Trimming at V came to 5 bases and at J to 1 base, leaving 5 bases not matched to a gene. This CDR3 spans 15 amino acids. The CDR3 loop is CASGRRQGSYNEQFF. CDR3 DNA: TGTGCTAGTGGTAGGAGACAGGGATCCTACAATGAGCAGTTCTTC.

Remarks on this clone: The sample has other DNA sequences that encode this CDR3 too. The chain recombines TRBV5-1 with TRBJ2-7, with D unclear. This CDR3 contains 14 residues. The V and J ends lost 0 bases and 0 bases respectively, with 7 bases between them. The V gene's germline CDR1 is SGHRS and CDR2 YFSETQ. CDR3 sequence reads: CASSLGRSSYEQYF. CDR3 sequence (DNA): TGCGCCAGCAGCTTGGGCCGTAGCTCCTACGAGCAGTACTTC. Full variable domain (remainder filled in from reference TRBV5-1 and TRBJ2-7): KAGVTQTPRYLIKTRGQQVTLSCSPISGHRSVSWYQQTPGQGLQFLFEYFSETQRNKGNFPGRFSGRQFSNSRSEMNVSTLELGDSALYLCASSLGRSSYEQYFGPGTRLTVT.

The chain couples TRBV20-1 to TRBJ2-1; D is ambiguous. V was pared by 3 bases and J by 3 bases, with 3 bases between. CDR3 size: 11 residues. From germline, CDR1 is DFQATT and CDR2 SNEGSKA (reference sequence). As DNA, the CDR3 is TGCAGTGCTAGTTACTACAATGAGCAGTTCTTC. Amino acids: CSASYYNEQFF.